These 28 T cell receptor beta chains originate from one sample sequenced in a study of blood T cell repertoires in COVID-19. The repertoire was sequenced with immunoSEQ multiplex PCR; TCRdb's copy has only in-frame clones and lacks some. The data show approximately 230,000 clones, 83% seen once. Sequencing input: peripheral blood. These receptors came from a man aged 80 or over with acute or convalescent COVID-19.

V is TRBV9 and J is TRBJ2-1; TRBD2 is a possible D gene (5 bases). The V end was cut by 0 bases, the J end by 4 bases, with 11 bases between. The CDR3 extends over 15 amino acids. CDR1 and CDR2 from the germline V gene are SGDLS and YYNGEE. Here the CDR3 DNA reads TGTGCCAGCAGCGTAGCACTAGGCCTTTACAATGAGCAGTTCTTC. It specifies CASSVALGLYNEQFF.

The chain links TRBV7-2 to TRBJ2-2; TRBD2 aligns across 7 bases. V gave up 3 bases and J gave up 1 base; unmatched junction bases: 5. The CDR3 extends over 16 amino acids. The germline V gene encodes CDR1 SGHTA and CDR2 FQGNSA. The CDR3, as DNA: TGTGCCAGCAGCTTCTGGGGGGGTAAGAACACCGGGGAGCTGTTTTTT. Protein product: CASSFWGGKNTGELFF.

The chain is built from TRBV5-1 and TRBJ2-1; tentatively, D is TRBD1 (5 bases). The CDR3 spans 14 residues. V lost 0 bases and J lost 4, with 8 bases in between. The germline gives CDR1 SGHRS, CDR2 YFSETQ. The CDR3 sequence is CASSLGQNYNEQFF. The CDR3 DNA sequence: TGCGCCAGCAGCTTGGGACAGAATTACAATGAGCAGTTCTTC.

This clone appeared once. This chain links TRBV10-2 with TRBJ2-7; 7 bases match TRBD2. Looked up from germline, CDR1 is WSHSY and CDR2 is SAAADI. V trimming: 5 bases; J trimming: 1 base; junction bases outside the gene matches: 8. The CDR3 has 15 amino acids. The CDR3 DNA is TGCGCCAGCAGTAGTACGGGAGGAGTGTCCTACGAGCAGTACTTC. Amino acid sequence: CASSSTGGVSYEQYF.

This clone was found a few times. V usage is TRBV30 and J usage is TRBJ2-5; 7 bases fit TRBD2. Trimming cost V 8 bases and J 3 bases; bases outside gene matches: 12. The germline CDR1 and CDR2 sequences are GTSNPN and SVGIG (reference sequence). This CDR3 comprises 14 residues. The CDR3 reads CARSRGLGEETQYF. The CDR3 DNA follows: TGTGCCCGTTCACGTGGACTAGGGGAAGAGACCCAGTACTTC.

This clone showed up just once. The chain uses TRBV7-8 and TRBJ2-7; 10 positions agree with TRBD1. The CDR3 is 16 amino acids. Losses at the gene ends were 1 base for V and 1 base for J; bases not matched to a gene: 4. Germline V gives CDR1 SGHVS, CDR2 FQNEAQ. The CDR3 DNA follows: TGTGCCAGCAGCTTAGGGACAGGGGGGCCTTCCTACGAGCAGTACTTC. Translated, it gives CASSLGTGGPSYEQYF.

The gene calls are TRBV6-5 and TRBJ2-7; D might be TRBD2 (6 bases). Trimming left V 4 bases short and J 5 bases short, with 15 bases between. Germline V gene sequence: CDR1 MNHEY, CDR2 SVGAGI. The CDR3 is 14 amino acids. For the CDR3, the DNA is TGTGCCAGCAGTTTGGCGGGAATCGGTCACGAGCAGTACTTC. Translation: CASSLAGIGHEQYF.

The chain employs TRBV28 and TRBJ1-2, with a weak D call TRBD1 (6 bases). The CDR3 runs 12 residues. V was clipped by 4 bases and J by 4 bases, with 7 bases between them. The germline gives CDR1 MDHEN, CDR2 SYDVKM. The CDR3: CASSYRVYGYTF. The CDR3 bases are TGTGCCAGCAGTTACAGGGTCTATGGCTACACCTTC.

This chain connects TRBV29-1 to TRBJ2-5, with TRBD2 as a possible D gene (6 bases). V dropped 1 base and J dropped 3 bases, with 6 bases sitting between them. This CDR3 has 12 residues. Germline V lookup: CDR1 SQVTM, CDR2 ANQGSEA. The chain's CDR3 is CSVEAGEETQYF. The CDR3 DNA reads TGCAGCGTTGAAGCGGGGGAAGAGACCCAGTACTTC.

The chain couples TRBV15 to TRBJ2-5; possibly TRBD1 for D (5 bases). The CDR3 loop spans 14 amino acids. From germline, CDR1 is LNHNV and CDR2 YYDKDF (reference sequence). Trimming removed 7 bases at V and 7 bases at J, with 19 bases between. The chain's CDR3 is CATTDQGILGTQYF. The CDR3 coding sequence is TGTGCCACCACCGACCAGGGAATTTTAGGGACCCAGTACTTC.

The rearrangement links TRBV28 to TRBJ2-5; maybe TRBD1 (5 bases). The germline V gene encodes CDR1 MDHEN and CDR2 SYDVKM. The CDR3 totals 13 residues. Trimming left V 3 bases short and J 5 bases short, with 10 bases between. CDR3 residues: CASSLGQVETQYF. DNA for the CDR3: TGTGCCAGCAGTTTGGGGCAGGTTGAGACCCAGTACTTC.

The chain uses TRBV30 and TRBJ2-3, with 7 bases matching TRBD1. Germline loops: CDR1 GTSNPN, CDR2 SVGIG (reference sequence). The CDR3 length is 15 residues. The V gene end was trimmed by 1 base and the J gene end by 1 base; junction bases not matched to a gene: 5. The CDR3 spells CAWSASTGRTDTQYF. As DNA, the CDR3 is TGTGCCTGGAGTGCGTCGACAGGGCGCACAGATACGCAGTATTTT.

In nucleotides, the CDR3 is TGTGCCAGCAGTTCTCCGACTAGCGGGAAAGAGACCCAGTACTTC. It yields the protein CASSSPTSGKETQYF. This rearrangement joins TRBV27 to TRBJ2-5; 11 nucleotides line up with TRBD2. This CDR3 has 15 amino acids. Trimming at V came to 4 bases and at J to 3 bases, leaving 4 bases not matched to a gene. Germline-derived CDR1 and CDR2 are MNHEY and SMNVEV (reference sequence).

The table lists this clone with a few counts. The gene calls are TRBV11-2 and TRBJ1-5; perhaps TRBD1 as D (6 bases). CDR1 SGHAT and CDR2 FQNNGV come from the germline V gene. The CDR3 runs to 17 residues. V dropped 0 bases and J dropped 2 bases, with 14 bases sitting between them. The CDR3 sequence is CASSLDRGPGGNQPQHF. The CDR3 nucleotides read TGTGCCAGCAGCTTAGATCGGGGACCAGGGGGCAATCAGCCCCAGCATTTT.

The J gene is TRBJ2-3, the V gene TRBV27; TRBD1 agrees at 10 bases. With 5 bases clipped from V and 6 bases from J, the junction kept 14 bases outside the gene matches. The CDR3 contains 17 residues. Germline CDR1 reads MNHEY; CDR2 reads SMNVEV (reference sequence). The CDR3 DNA reads as TGTGCCAGCAGTCCATACGGAAGACAGGGGGCCTGGGATACGCAGTATTTT. Translating gives CASSPYGRQGAWDTQYF.

V is TRBV5-4 and J is TRBJ2-1, with no clear D. Germline CDR1 and CDR2: SGHNT and YYREEE (reference sequence). Trimming removed 4 bases at V and 1 base at J, with 9 bases between. CDR3 size: 14 residues. The CDR3 nucleotides read TGTGCCAGCAGCCCACGCGGATCCTACAATGAGCAGTTCTTC. Its protein product is CASSPRGSYNEQFF. The full variable domain, in which reference TRBV5-4 and TRBJ2-1 provide the parts outside the CDR3, is ETGVTQSPTHLIKTRGQQVTLRCSSQSGHNTVSWYQQALGQGPQFIFQYYREEENGRGNFPPRFSGLQFPNYSSELNVNALELDDSALYLCASSPRGSYNEQFFGPGTRLTVL.

V usage is TRBV7-2 and J usage is TRBJ2-1, with D tentatively TRBD1 (7 bases). Trimming took 5 bases from V and 9 from J, leaving 11 bases between them. CDR3 length: 12 amino acids. Germline lookup yields CDR1 SGHTA and CDR2 FQGNSA. The CDR3 DNA sequence: TGTGCCAGCAGCCGACAGGGAGGTGAGCAGTTCTTC. It yields the protein CASSRQGGEQFF.

Turning to this clone: Germline and junction disagree at one end, which may indicate a read error. The V call is TRBV7-7, the J call TRBJ2-5; 7 bases agree with TRBD1. Germline V gene lookup returns CDR1 SSHAT and CDR2 FNYEAQ (reference sequence). The CDR3 has 13 amino acids. CDR3 loop: CASSKGQQETQYF. The CDR3 DNA sequence: TGTGCTAGCAGCAAGGGACAGCAAGAGACCCAGTACTTC.

V gene TRBV4-1 combines with J gene TRBJ2-5; 9 bases fit TRBD1. Per the germline V gene, CDR1 is MGHRA and CDR2 is YSYEKL. This CDR3 has 14 amino acids. Losses at the gene ends were 2 bases for V and 4 bases for J; bases not matched to a gene: 2. CDR3 nucleotides: TGCGCCAGCAGCCAACCGGGACAGGGAGAGACCCAGTACTTC. This encodes CASSQPGQGETQYF.

This chain joins TRBV20-1 and TRBJ2-2; tentatively, D is TRBD2 (5 bases). V was cut by 3 bases and J by 7 bases, with 15 bases left in between. The germline gives CDR1 DFQATT, CDR2 SNEGSKA (reference sequence). CDR3 size: 14 residues. The DNA of the CDR3 is TGCAGTGCTAGTATTCCGGGATTTGTCGGGGAGCTGTTTTTT. Translated: CSASIPGFVGELFF.

The gene calls are TRBV3-1 (or the pseudogene TRBV3-2) and TRBJ2-1; 8 nucleotides agree with TRBD1. The CDR3 consists of 13 residues. Trimming at V came to 4 bases and at J to 7 bases, leaving 3 bases not matched to a gene. Germline CDR1 LGHDT, CDR2 YNNKEL (reference sequence). CDR3 nucleotides: TGTGCCAGCAGCCGTACAGGGGGGAATGAGCAGTTCTTC. It specifies CASSRTGGNEQFF.

In DNA form, the CDR3 reads TGCGCCAGCAGCTTAGAGGGCGGGGTCTCCTACGAGCAGTACTTC. It yields the protein CASSLEGGVSYEQYF. The chain combines TRBV5-1 with TRBJ2-7, with a possible D match to TRBD2 (6 bases). From germline, CDR1 is SGHRS and CDR2 YFSETQ. V dropped 2 bases and J dropped 0 bases, with 12 bases sitting between them. There are 15 residues in the CDR3. Complete variable domain (other parts from reference TRBV5-1 and TRBJ2-7): KAGVTQTPRYLIKTRGQQVTLSCSPISGHRSVSWYQQTPGQGLQFLFEYFSETQRNKGNFPGRFSGRQFSNSRSEMNVSTLELGDSALYLCASSLEGGVSYEQYFGPGTRLTVT.

This chain links TRBV6-6 with TRBJ1-5, with D perhaps matching TRBD1 (5 bases). The CDR3 is 15 amino acids. V lost 4 bases to trimming and J lost 5 bases, with 15 bases between them. CDR1 is MNHNY and CDR2 is SVGAGI in the germline V gene (reference sequence). The CDR3 sequence is CASSWVPGLDQPQHF. CDR3 DNA sequence: TGTGCCAGCAGTTGGGTCCCGGGACTCGATCAGCCCCAGCATTTT.

The V and J genes are TRBV6-1 and TRBJ1-3; 7 nucleotides align to TRBD1. Germline V gene lookup returns CDR1 MNHNS and CDR2 SASEGT. V shed 2 bases, J shed 4 bases, and the junction held 2 bases outside the gene matches. The CDR3 is 14 amino acids. For the CDR3, the DNA is TGTGCCAGCAGTGAACCGGGACAGGGAAACACCATATATTTT. Translating it yields CASSEPGQGNTIYF.

The J gene is TRBJ2-2, the V gene TRBV28; 13 nucleotides align to TRBD2. Germline CDR1 and CDR2: MDHEN and SYDVKM. After removal of 3 bases from V and 7 bases from J, the junction contained 11 bases not matched to a gene. There are 18 residues in the CDR3. The CDR3 nucleotides are TGTGCCAGCAGTTTTTTGGGGGGACTAGCGGGACTGGTCGGGGAGCTGTTTTTT. It yields the protein CASSFLGGLAGLVGELFF.

This clone was observed a few times. The chain employs TRBV29-1 and TRBJ2-5; 7 positions match TRBD2. J was trimmed by 2 bases and V by 7 bases; bases with no gene match: 10. Germline V gene sequence: CDR1 SQVTM, CDR2 ANQGSEA. This CDR3 spans 14 amino acids. CDR3 amino acids: CSAGDPGLQETQYF. The CDR3 nucleotides read TGCAGCGCCGGGGATCCGGGACTACAAGAGACCCAGTACTTC. The whole variable domain, remainder taken from reference TRBV29-1 and TRBJ2-5, is SAVISQKPSRDICQRGTSLTIQCQVDSQVTMMFWYRQQPGQSLTLIATANQGSEATYESGFVIDKFPISRPNLTFSTLTVSNMSPEDSSIYLCSAGDPGLQETQYFGPGTRLLVL.

The V and J genes are TRBV14 and TRBJ2-2; D is perhaps TRBD2 (6 bases). This CDR3 is 19 amino acids long. Germline V gives CDR1 SGHDN, CDR2 FVKESK. V was cut by 0 bases and J by 8 bases, with 25 bases left in between. The CDR3 DNA reads as TGTGCCAGCAGCCAAGATCGGCCGGTCGCTAGCGCAAGAGGGGGGGAGCTGTTTTTT. It specifies CASSQDRPVASARGGELFF. The whole variable domain, remainder taken from reference TRBV14 and TRBJ2-2, is EAGVTQFPSHSVIEKGQTVTLRCDPISGHDNLYWYRRVMGKEIKFLLHFVKESKQDESGMPNNRFLAERTGGTYSTLKVQPAELEDSGVYFCASSQDRPVASARGGELFFGEGSRLTVL.

As DNA, the CDR3 is TGTGCCAGCAGCCATGCCGGGACTAGCGGCACTGAGCAGTTCTTC. It is translated as CASSHAGTSGTEQFF. The rearrangement joins TRBV3-1 (or the pseudogene TRBV3-2) to TRBJ2-1; TRBD2 matches at 11 bases. This CDR3 is built from 15 residues. V gave up 3 bases and J gave up 9 bases; unmatched junction bases: 7. Germline V gene lookup returns CDR1 LGHDT and CDR2 YNNKEL (reference sequence).